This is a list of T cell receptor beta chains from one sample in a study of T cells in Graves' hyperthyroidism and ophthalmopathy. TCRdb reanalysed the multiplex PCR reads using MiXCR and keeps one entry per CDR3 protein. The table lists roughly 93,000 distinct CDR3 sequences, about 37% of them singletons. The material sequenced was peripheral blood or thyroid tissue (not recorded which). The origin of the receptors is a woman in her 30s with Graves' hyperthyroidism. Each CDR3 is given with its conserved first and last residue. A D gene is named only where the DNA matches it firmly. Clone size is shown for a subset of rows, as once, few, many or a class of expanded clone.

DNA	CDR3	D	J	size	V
TGCGCCACCGGGACTAACGACCCAGAGACCCAGTACTTC	CATGTNDPETQYF	TRBD2	TRBJ2-5	-	TRBV4-3
TGTGCCAGCTGGGACAGGGGGCTGAACACTGAAGCTTTCTTT	CASWDRGLNTEAFF	TRBD1	TRBJ1-1	-	TRBV2
TGTGCCAGCAGGAGAAACAATCTACCCTCTGGCTACACCTTC	CASRRNNLPSGYTF	-	TRBJ1-2	many	TRBV28
TGTGCCAGCAGGGGACAGATGAACACTGAAGCTTTCTTT	CASRGQMNTEAFF	TRBD1	TRBJ1-1	many	TRBV27
TGTGCCAGCAGCCAATGGACCTCTTCTTTCCTGACTTTC	CASSQWTSSFLTF	-	TRBJ2-6	many	TRBV14
TGTGCCAGCAGTGTAAGGTCGATGGATGGCTACACCTTC	CASSVRSMDGYTF	-	TRBJ1-2	many	TRBV2
TGTGCCAGCAGCTTAGCGGGACAGGAGGAGAACTTC	CASSLAGQEENF	TRBD1	TRBJ2-7	-	TRBV7-9
TGTGCCAGCATCCCAGGCCGCACTGAAGCTTTCTTT	CASIPGRTEAFF	-	TRBJ1-1	-	TRBV2
TGTGCCAGCAGCTTGACACCGGCCTATGGCTACACCTTC	CASSLTPAYGYTF	-	TRBJ1-2	-	TRBV5-4
TGCAGCGTTGAAGTCGTACTTACGGGTTACACCTTC	CSVEVVLTGYTF	-	TRBJ1-2	-	TRBV29-1
TGCAGTGCTAGAGACCGACTCAAGAGTATTTTAAACTATGGCTACACCTTC	CSARDRLKSILNYGYTF	-	TRBJ1-2	many	TRBV20-1
TGCAGTGCTAGTCCGCGTTTGAACACCGGGGAGCTGTTTTTT	CSASPRLNTGELFF	-	TRBJ2-2	many	TRBV20-1
TGTGCCAGCAGCTTAGTTCCCGCCACAGATACGCAGTATTTT	CASSLVPATDTQYF	-	TRBJ2-3	-	TRBV7-9
TGCGCCAGCAGCAGTGGGACTACCCCCTCTGGAGAGACCCAGTACTTC	CASSSGTTPSGETQYF	TRBD2	TRBJ2-5	-	TRBV5-1
TGTACCAGCAGGCTGGGCAGGGCCAGGAACACTGAAGCTTTCTTT	CTSRLGRARNTEAFF	-	TRBJ1-1	-	TRBV7-2
TGTGCCAGCAGCTTAGGCGACAGTAACCAAGAGACCCAGTACTTC	CASSLGDSNQETQYF	-	TRBJ2-5	many	TRBV7-9
TGTGCCAGCAGCTTAGAAGGTGGGCCGGGGGACACCATATATTTT	CASSLEGGPGDTIYF	-	TRBJ1-3	-	TRBV7-8
TGTGCCAGCAGTCGATCCGGGGCCTACGAGCAGTACTTC	CASSRSGAYEQYF	-	TRBJ2-7	-	TRBV12-3/TRBV12-4
TGTGCCAGCAGCTTAGCTAGCGGTTCCGGGGAGCTGTTTTTT	CASSLASGSGELFF	-	TRBJ2-2	many	TRBV7-2
TGTGCCGCATCAGGGGGCGCGGACACCATATATTTT	CAASGGADTIYF	TRBD1	TRBJ1-3	once	TRBV6-1
TGTGCCTGGAGTTGGGGTTTCGAGCAGTACTTC	CAWSWGFEQYF	-	TRBJ2-7	many	TRBV30
TGCAGTGCTAGAGATGTAGCGGGAGGAAATGAGCAGTACTTC	CSARDVAGGNEQYF	TRBD2	TRBJ2-7	many	TRBV20-1
TGTGCCAGCAGCTTTTCAGGGGCCGGGAACACCATATATTTT	CASSFSGAGNTIYF	-	TRBJ1-3	-	TRBV7-9
TGTGCCAGCAGCCTCTCGACAGGGGGCACTCCTACAGATACGCAGTATTTT	CASSLSTGGTPTDTQYF	TRBD1	TRBJ2-3	-	TRBV7-3
TGTGCCAGCAGTTTCCCACCGACCGACGGACCCAATCAGCCCCAGCATTTT	CASSFPPTDGPNQPQHF	-	TRBJ1-5	-	TRBV12-3/TRBV12-4